The present T cell receptor beta chain was sequenced within a study of blood T cell repertoires in COVID-19. Study context: COVID-19 samples from acute and convalescent phases originated in the United States, Italy and Spain. Sources were T cells, B-cell-depleted T cells, or PBMCs; the material itself was cDNA or gDNA.

Original methodology: Amplification of reference gene primers provided the estimated nucleated cell counts. Measured with immunoSEQ multiplex PCR; TCRdb has only the in-frame clones, and not every one. V and J calls and clone size are copied from that table; D and trimming were computed from the DNA. This table has a few hundred thousand clones, more than 70% appearing once. CDR1 and CDR2 from the germline V gene are KGHDR and SFDVKD. With 4 bases removed from V and 5 bases from J, the gap between germline ends came to 7 bases. The CDR3 is 12 residues long. Material: peripheral blood. The source of this sequence is a woman aged 45-65 years with acute or convalescent COVID-19. The chain couples TRBV24-1 to TRBJ1-1; D unresolved. CDR3 in amino acids: CATSDTGTEAFF. CDR3 nucleotides: TGTGCCACCAGTGACACGGGAACTGAAGCTTTCTTT.